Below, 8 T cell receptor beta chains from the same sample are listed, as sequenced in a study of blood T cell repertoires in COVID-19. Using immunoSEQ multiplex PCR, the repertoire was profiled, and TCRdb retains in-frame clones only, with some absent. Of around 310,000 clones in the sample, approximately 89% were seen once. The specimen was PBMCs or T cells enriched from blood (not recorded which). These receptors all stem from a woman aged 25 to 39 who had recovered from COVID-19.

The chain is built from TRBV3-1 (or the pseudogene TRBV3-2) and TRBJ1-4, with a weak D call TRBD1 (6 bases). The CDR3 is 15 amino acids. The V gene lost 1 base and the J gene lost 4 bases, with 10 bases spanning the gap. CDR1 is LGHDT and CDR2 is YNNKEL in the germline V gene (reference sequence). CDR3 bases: TGTGCCAGCAGCCAAGTAGGGGGAGTTAATGAAAAACTGTTTTTT. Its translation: CASSQVGGVNEKLFF.

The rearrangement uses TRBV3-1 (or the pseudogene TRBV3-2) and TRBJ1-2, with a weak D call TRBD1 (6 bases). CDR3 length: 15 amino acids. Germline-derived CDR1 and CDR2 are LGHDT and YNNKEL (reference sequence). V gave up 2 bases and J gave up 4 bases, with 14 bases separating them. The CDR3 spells CASSQSHTGTYGYTF. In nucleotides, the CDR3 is TGTGCCAGCAGCCAAAGCCATACAGGGACCTATGGCTACACCTTC.

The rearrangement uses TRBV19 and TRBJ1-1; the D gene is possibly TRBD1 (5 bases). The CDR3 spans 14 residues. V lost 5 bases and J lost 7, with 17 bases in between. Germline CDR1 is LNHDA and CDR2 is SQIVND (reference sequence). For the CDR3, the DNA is TGTGCCAGTAGTCTGACAGACAATTCTCTTGAAGCTTTCTTT. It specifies CASSLTDNSLEAFF. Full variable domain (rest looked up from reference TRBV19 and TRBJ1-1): DGGITQSPKYLFRKEGQNVTLSCEQNLNHDAMYWYRQDPGQGLRLIYYSQIVNDFQKGDIAEGYSVSREKKESFPLTVTSAQKNPTAFYLCASSLTDNSLEAFFGQGTRLTVV.

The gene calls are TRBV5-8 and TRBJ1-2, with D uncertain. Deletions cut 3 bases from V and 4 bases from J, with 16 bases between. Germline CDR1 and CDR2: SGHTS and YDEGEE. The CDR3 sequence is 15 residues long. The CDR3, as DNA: TGTGCCAGCAGCTCGAGTCTGACCGGGAGCTATGGCTACACCTTC. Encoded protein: CASSSSLTGSYGYTF.

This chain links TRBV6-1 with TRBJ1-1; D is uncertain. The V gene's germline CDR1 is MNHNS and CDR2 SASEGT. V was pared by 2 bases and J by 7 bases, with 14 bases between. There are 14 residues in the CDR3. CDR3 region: CASSESGISIEAFF. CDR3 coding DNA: TGTGCCAGCAGTGAATCGGGGATCTCTATTGAAGCTTTCTTT.

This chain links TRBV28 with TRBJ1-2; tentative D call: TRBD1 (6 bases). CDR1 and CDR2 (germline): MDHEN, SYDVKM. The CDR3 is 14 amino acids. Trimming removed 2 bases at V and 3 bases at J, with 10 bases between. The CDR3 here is CASSLGRQDYGYTF. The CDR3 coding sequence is TGTGCCAGCAGTTTAGGCCGACAGGACTATGGCTACACCTTC.

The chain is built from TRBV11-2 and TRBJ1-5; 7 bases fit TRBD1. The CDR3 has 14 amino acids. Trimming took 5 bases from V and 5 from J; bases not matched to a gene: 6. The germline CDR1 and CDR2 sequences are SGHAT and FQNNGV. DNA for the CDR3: TGTGCCAGCAGCCTCGACAGGGTGTATCAGCCCCAGCATTTT. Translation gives CASSLDRVYQPQHF.

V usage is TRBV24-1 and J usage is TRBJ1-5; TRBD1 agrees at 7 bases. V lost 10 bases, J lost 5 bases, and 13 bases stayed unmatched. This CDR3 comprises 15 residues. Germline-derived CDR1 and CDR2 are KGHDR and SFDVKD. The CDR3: CATDGQVVGHQPQHF. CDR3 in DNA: TGTGCCACGGACGGACAGGTTGTGGGGCATCAGCCCCAGCATTTT.